This T cell receptor beta chain was identified during a study of CD8 T cells in Susac syndrome. Notes on the study in general: The study's TCR sequencing and HLA analysis drew on a certain number of individuals. That number was acknowledged as relatively small.

Sequencing of TCR beta drew on CD8+ and CD4+ T cells from blood. It was negative isolation that provided the CD8+ and CD4+ T cells, whereas TEMRA cells were enriched by FACS. To note about this clonotype: Its specificity is unknown.

The RNA, roughly 0.5 to 1 ug, was put through reverse transcription using random hexamers. Amplification of TCR beta CDR3 spanned 54 Vbeta and 13 Jbeta via immunoSEQ multiplex PCR. TCRdb itself ran the immunoSEQ multiplex PCR reads through MiXCR, one entry per CDR3 protein. The sample records about 210,000 distinct CDR3 sequences, about 95% being singletons. This CDR3 has 15 amino acids. V gave up 5 bases and J gave up 0 bases, with 11 bases separating them. Source material: CD4+ T cells from PBMCs. This receptor was obtained from a human donor with multiple sclerosis. The V call is TRBV12-3 or TRBV12-4, the J call TRBJ2-1; tentatively, D is TRBD2 (5 bases). CDR3 sequence reads: CASSKGGSSYNEQFF. The CDR3 DNA reads as TGTGCCAGCAGTAAAGGAGGAAGCTCCTACAATGAGCAGTTCTTC.